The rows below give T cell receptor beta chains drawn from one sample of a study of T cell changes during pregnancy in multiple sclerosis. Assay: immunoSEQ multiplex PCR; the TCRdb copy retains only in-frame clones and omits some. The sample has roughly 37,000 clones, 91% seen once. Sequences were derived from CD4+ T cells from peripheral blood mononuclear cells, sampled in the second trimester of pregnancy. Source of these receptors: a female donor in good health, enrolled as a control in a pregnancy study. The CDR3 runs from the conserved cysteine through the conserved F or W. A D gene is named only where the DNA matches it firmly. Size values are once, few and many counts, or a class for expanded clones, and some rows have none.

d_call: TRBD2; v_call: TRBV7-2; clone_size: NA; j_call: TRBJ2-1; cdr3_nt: TGTGCCAGCAGCTTCCAGGTTAAGGCCCCTAGCGGGAGCTCATATGAGCAGTTCTTC; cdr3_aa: CASSFQVKAPSGSSYEQFF
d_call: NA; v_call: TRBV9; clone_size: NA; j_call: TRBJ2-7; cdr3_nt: TGTGCCAGCAGCGTAGGAACCTCAGGGGAGCAGTACTTC; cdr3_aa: CASSVGTSGEQYF
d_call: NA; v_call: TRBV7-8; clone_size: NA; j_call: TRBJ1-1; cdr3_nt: TGTGCCAGCACCGTAGAACGGGGAAGGACTGAAGCTTTCTTT; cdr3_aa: CASTVERGRTEAFF
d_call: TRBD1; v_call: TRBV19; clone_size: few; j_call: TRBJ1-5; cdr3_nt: TGTGCCAGTAGTCAAGGACAGGGAGAAAATCAGCCCCAGCATTTT; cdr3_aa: CASSQGQGENQPQHF
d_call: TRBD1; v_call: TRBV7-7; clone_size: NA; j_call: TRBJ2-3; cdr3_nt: TGTGCTAGTTCCCCCTGGACAGGGGGGGGAGATACGCAGTATTTT; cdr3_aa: CASSPWTGGGDTQYF
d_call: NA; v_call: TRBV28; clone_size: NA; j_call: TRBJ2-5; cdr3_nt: TGTGCCAGCAGTTCTAGACGTAGAGTGAGACTGGAGACCCAGTACTTC; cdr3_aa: CASSSRRRVRLETQYF
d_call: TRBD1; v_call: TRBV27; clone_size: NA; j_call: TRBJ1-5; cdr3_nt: TGTGCCAGCAGTCAGACGACAGGGGGCTTGGTCAATCAGCCCCAGCATTTT; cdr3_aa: CASSQTTGGLVNQPQHF
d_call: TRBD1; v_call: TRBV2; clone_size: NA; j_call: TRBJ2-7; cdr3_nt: TGTGCCAGCAGTAGATCTAGGGACAGAACCCTACGGGAGCAGTACTTC; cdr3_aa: CASSRSRDRTLREQYF
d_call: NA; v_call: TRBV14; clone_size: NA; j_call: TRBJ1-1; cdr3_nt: TGTGCCAGCAGCCCCGGGTATGGGGCTTTCTTT; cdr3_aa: CASSPGYGAFF
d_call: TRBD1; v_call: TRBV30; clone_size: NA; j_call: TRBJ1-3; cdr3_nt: TGTGCCTGCCACAGGGGGGGAAACACCATATATTTT; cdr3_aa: CACHRGGNTIYF
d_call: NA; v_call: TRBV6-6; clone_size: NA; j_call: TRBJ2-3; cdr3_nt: TGTGCCAGCAGGGCCCCTGGGGAGACGCAGTATTTT; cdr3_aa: CASRAPGETQYF